This paragraph covers one T cell receptor (beta chain) sequence. Its antigen is unidentified. The data were produced by immunoSEQ multiplex PCR, yet TCRdb's version contains in-frame clones alone and is incomplete. This table holds 100,000 to 150,000 clones, around 90% found once. The data stem from a study of T cell responses to AZD1222 COVID-19 vaccine. Background on the study: The study pooled second doses at about 4 or about 12 weeks.

Study-wide findings and caveats: The donors showed a predominance of white British ancestry and of females, with possible underestimation of clonal diversity.

CDR1 is MNHEY, CDR2 SMNVEV, per germline (reference sequence). The trim removed 5 bases at V and 4 bases at J, leaving 12 bases unmatched. The CDR3 covers 17 residues. The material sequenced was peripheral blood, taken on day 0 of AZD1222 vaccination. The V and J genes are TRBV27 and TRBJ1-5; 9 bases are shared with TRBD1. This clonotype was obtained from an adult in good health. The CDR3 sequence is CASSPESRQGGNQPQHF. CDR3 DNA: TGTGCCAGCAGTCCAGAGAGTCGACAGGGGGGAAATCAGCCCCAGCATTTT.